One sample yielded the 2 T cell receptor beta chains listed below, sequenced in a study of a mutant IDH1 vaccine in newly diagnosed glioma. The time point is: baseline, week 1 (first vaccination visit). Treatment reported: pre-vaccination baseline after standard-of-care therapy. Assay used: immunoSEQ multiplex PCR; TCRdb lists only in-frame clones, some missing. This table holds about 92,000 clones, roughly 78% found once. The material was PBMCs, obtained from a glioma patient treated with radiotherapy, temozolomide or both. These receptors were taken from a man aged 35 to 55 with glioma.

The rearrangement links TRBV7-3 to TRBJ1-4; no definite D call. The germline V and J ends were trimmed by 2 bases and 4 bases, with 11 bases remaining between them. Germline assignment: CDR1 SGHTA and CDR2 FQGTGA. This CDR3 spans 15 amino acids. CDR3 nucleotide sequence: TGTGCCAGCAGCTTACGGGAGACCGGTAATGAAAAACTGTTTTTT. Its translation is CASSLRETGNEKLFF.

The chain links TRBV6-6 to TRBJ2-2; the match to TRBD1 covers 7 bases. J gave up 4 bases and V 3 bases, and 8 bases lay outside the gene matches. The CDR3 totals 16 residues. Germline V CDR1 and CDR2: MNHNY, SVGAGI (reference sequence). This chain's CDR3 is CASSYGQGVATGELFF. The CDR3 region has the DNA TGTGCCAGCAGTTATGGGCAGGGGGTGGCCACCGGGGAGCTGTTTTTT.